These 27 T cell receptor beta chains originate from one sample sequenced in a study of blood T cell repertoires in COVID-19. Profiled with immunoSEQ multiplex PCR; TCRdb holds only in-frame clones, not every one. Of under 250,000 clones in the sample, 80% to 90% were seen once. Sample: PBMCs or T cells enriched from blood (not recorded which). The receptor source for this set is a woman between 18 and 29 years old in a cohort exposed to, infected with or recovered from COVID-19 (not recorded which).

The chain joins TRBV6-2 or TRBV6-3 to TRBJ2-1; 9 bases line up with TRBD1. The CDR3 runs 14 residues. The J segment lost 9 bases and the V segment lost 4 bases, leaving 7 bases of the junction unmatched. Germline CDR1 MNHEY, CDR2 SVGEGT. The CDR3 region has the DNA TGTGCCAGCAGTTGGGACAGGGCAGTCGGTGAGCAGTTCTTC. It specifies CASSWDRAVGEQFF.

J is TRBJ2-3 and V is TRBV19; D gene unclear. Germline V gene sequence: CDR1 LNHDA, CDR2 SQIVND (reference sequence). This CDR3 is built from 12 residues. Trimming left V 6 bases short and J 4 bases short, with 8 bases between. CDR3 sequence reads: CASSESADTQYF. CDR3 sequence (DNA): TGTGCCAGTAGCGAAAGCGCAGATACGCAGTATTTT. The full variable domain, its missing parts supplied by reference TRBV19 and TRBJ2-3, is DGGITQSPKYLFRKEGQNVTLSCEQNLNHDAMYWYRQDPGQGLRLIYYSQIVNDFQKGDIAEGYSVSREKKESFPLTVTSAQKNPTAFYLCASSESADTQYFGPGTRLTVL.

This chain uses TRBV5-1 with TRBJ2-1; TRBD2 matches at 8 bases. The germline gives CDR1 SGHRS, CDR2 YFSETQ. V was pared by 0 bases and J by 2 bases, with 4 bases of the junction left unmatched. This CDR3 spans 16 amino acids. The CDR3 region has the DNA TGCGCCAGCAGCTTGGATAGCGGGGCCCCCTACAATGAGCAGTTCTTC. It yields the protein CASSLDSGAPYNEQFF.

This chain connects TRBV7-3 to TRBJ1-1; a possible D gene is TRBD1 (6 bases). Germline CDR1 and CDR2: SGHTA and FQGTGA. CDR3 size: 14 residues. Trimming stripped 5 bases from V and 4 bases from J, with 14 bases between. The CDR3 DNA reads TGTGCCAGCAGCGGAGACAGAGGGGGCACTGAAGCTTTCTTT. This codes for CASSGDRGGTEAFF.

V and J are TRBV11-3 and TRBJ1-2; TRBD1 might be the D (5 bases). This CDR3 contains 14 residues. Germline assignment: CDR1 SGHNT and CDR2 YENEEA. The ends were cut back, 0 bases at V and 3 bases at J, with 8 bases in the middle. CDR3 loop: CASSLDPRDYGYTF. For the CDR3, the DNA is TGTGCCAGCAGCTTAGATCCCAGGGACTATGGCTACACCTTC.

The CDR3 sequence is CASSLDWGREQYF. CDR3 coding DNA: TGTGCCAGCAGCTTGGATTGGGGCCGCGAGCAGTACTTC. The J gene is TRBJ2-7, the V gene TRBV7-3; a weak D match, TRBD1 (5 bases). Germline V lookup: CDR1 SGHTA, CDR2 FQGTGA. This CDR3 contains 13 residues. V lost 3 bases to trimming and J lost 6 bases, with 12 bases between them.

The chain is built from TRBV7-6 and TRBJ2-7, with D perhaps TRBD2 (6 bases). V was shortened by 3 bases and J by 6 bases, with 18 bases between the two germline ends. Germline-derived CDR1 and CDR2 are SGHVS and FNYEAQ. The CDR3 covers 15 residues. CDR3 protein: CASSFTEEGRSEQYF. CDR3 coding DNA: TGTGCCAGCAGCTTTACAGAGGAGGGGAGGTCCGAGCAGTACTTC. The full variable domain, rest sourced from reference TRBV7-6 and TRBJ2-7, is GAGVSQSPRYKVTKRGQDVALRCDPISGHVSLYWYRQALGQGPEFLTYFNYEAQQDKSGLPNDRFSAERPEGSISTLTIQRTEQRDSAMYRCASSFTEEGRSEQYFGPGTRLTVT.

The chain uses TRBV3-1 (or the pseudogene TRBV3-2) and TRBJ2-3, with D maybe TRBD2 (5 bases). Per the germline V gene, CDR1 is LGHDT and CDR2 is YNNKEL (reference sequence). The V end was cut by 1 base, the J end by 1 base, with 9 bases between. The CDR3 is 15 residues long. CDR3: CASSQVDFGTDTQYF. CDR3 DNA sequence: TGTGCCAGCAGCCAAGTGGACTTCGGCACAGATACGCAGTATTTT.

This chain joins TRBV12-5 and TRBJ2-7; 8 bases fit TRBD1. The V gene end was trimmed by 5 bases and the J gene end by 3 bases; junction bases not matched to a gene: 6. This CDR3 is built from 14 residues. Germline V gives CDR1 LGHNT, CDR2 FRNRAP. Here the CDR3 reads CASGPQGAFYEQYF. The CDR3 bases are TGTGCTAGTGGTCCTCAGGGGGCATTCTACGAGCAGTACTTC.

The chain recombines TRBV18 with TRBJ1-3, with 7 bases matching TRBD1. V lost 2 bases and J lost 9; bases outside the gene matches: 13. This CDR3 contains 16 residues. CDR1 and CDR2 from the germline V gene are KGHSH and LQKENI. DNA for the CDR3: TGTGCCAGCTCACCAACCGGGAGGGGGCCCGGTCTCACCATATATTTT. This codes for CASSPTGRGPGLTIYF.

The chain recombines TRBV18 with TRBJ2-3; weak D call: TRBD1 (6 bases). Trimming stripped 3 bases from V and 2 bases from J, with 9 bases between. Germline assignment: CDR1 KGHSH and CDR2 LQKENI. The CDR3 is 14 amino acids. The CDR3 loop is CASSPWTDTDTQYF. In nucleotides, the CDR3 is TGTGCCAGCTCACCCTGGACAGACACAGATACGCAGTATTTT. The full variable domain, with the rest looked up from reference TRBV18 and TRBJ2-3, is NAGVMQNPRHLVRRRGQEARLRCSPMKGHSHVYWYRQLPEEGLKFMVYLQKENIIDESGMPKERFSAEFPKEGPSILRIQQVVRGDSAAYFCASSPWTDTDTQYFGPGTRLTVL.

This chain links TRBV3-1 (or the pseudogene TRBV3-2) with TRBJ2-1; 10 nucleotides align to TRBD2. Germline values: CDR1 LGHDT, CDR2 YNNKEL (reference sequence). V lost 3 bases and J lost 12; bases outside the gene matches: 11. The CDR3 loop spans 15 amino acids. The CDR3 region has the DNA TGTGCCAGCAGCCACGGACTAGCGGCCCTGGGTGGGCAGTTCTTC. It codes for CASSHGLAALGGQFF.

As DNA, the CDR3 is TGTGCCAGTAAAAAGGGGGAAAAACTGTTTTTT. Protein product: CASKKGEKLFF. The V call is TRBV2, the J call TRBJ1-4; a weak D match, TRBD1 (5 bases). The CDR3 length is 11 residues. Germline CDR1 SNHLY, CDR2 FYNNEI. The ends were cut back, 9 bases at V and 8 bases at J, with 10 bases in the middle.

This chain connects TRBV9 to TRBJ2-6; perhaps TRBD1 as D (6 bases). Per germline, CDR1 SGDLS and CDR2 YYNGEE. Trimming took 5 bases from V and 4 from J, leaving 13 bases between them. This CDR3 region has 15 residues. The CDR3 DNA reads TGTGCCAGCAGGGGACATTCTCTGGGGGCCAACGTCCTGACTTTC. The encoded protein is CASRGHSLGANVLTF.

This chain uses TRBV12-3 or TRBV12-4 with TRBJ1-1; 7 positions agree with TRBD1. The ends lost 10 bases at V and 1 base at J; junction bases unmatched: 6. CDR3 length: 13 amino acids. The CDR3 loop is CATGQGENTEAFF. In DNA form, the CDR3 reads TGTGCCACCGGTCAGGGGGAGAACACTGAAGCTTTCTTT.

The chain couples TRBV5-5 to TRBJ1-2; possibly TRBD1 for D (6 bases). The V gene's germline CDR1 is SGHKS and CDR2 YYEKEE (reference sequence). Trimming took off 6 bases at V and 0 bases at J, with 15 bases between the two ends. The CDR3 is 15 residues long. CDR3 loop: CASTRTDTTNYGYTF. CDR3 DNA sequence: TGTGCCAGCACCAGGACAGACACTACTAACTATGGCTACACCTTC.

For the CDR3, the DNA is TGTGCCAGCAGCCCTCTTCCAGGCGGGGCCGGGGAGCTGTTTTTT. This encodes CASSPLPGGAGELFF. The chain links TRBV13 to TRBJ2-2; a weak D match, TRBD2 (6 bases). The length of the CDR3 is 15 residues. Per germline, CDR1 PRHDT and CDR2 FYEKMQ (reference sequence). V gave up 5 bases and J gave up 6 bases, with 16 bases separating them. Combining the CDR3 with reference TRBV13 and TRBJ2-2 gives the whole variable domain AAGVIQSPRHLIKEKRETATLKCYPIPRHDTVYWYQQGPGQDPQFLISFYEKMQSDKGSIPDRFSAQQFSDYHSELNMSSLELGDSALYFCASSPLPGGAGELFFGEGSRLTVL.

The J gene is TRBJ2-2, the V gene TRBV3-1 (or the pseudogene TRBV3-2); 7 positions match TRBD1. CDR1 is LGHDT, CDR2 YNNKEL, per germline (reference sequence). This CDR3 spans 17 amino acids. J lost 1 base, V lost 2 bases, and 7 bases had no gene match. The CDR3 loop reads CASSQRSGQLNTGELFF. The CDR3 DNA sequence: TGTGCCAGCAGCCAACGATCGGGACAGTTGAACACCGGGGAGCTGTTTTTT.

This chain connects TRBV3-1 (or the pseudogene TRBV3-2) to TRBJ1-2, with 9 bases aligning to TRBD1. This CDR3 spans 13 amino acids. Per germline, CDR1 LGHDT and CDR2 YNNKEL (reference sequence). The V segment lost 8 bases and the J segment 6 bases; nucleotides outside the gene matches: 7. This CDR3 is CASGLTGGHGYTF. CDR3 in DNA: TGTGCCAGCGGACTAACAGGGGGCCATGGCTACACCTTC.

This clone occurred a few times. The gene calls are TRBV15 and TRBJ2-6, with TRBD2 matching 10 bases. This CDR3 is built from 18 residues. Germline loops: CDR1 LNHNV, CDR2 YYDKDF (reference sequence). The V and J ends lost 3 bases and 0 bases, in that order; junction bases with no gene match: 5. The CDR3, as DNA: TGTGCCACCAGCAGCGCAAGCGGGGGGGGCTCTGGGGCCAACGTCCTGACTTTC. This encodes CATSSASGGGSGANVLTF. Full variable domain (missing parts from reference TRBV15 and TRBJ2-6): DAMVIQNPRYQVTQFGKPVTLSCSQTLNHNVMYWYQQKSSQAPKLLFHYYDKDFNNEADTPDNFQSRRPNTSFCFLDIRSPGLGDTAMYLCATSSASGGGSGANVLTFGAGSRLTVL.

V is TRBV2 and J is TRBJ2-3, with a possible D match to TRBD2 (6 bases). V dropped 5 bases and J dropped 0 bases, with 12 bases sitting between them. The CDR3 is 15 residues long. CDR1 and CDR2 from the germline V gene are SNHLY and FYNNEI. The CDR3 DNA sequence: TGTGCCAGCAGTCTGGGGGGTCATAGCACAGATACGCAGTATTTT. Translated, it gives CASSLGGHSTDTQYF.

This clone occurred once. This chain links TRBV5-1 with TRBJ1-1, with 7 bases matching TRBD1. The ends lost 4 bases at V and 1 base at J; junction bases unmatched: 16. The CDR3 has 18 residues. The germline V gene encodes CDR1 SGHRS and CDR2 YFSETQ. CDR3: CASSTGQESSLENTEAFF. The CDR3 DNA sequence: TGCGCCAGCAGCACTGGACAGGAGAGTTCCCTGGAGAACACTGAAGCTTTCTTT.

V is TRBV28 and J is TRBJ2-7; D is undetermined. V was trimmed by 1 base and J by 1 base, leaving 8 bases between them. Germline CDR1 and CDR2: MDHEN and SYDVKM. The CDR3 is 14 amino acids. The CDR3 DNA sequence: TGTGCCAGCAGTTTATCACAGCCTTCCTACGAGCAGTACTTC. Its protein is CASSLSQPSYEQYF.

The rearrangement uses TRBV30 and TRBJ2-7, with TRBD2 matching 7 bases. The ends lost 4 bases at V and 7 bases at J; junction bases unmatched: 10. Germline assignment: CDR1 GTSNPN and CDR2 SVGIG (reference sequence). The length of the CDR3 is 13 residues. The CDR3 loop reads CAWMAGAVGEQYF. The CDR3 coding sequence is TGTGCCTGGATGGCGGGAGCTGTGGGAGAGCAGTACTTC.

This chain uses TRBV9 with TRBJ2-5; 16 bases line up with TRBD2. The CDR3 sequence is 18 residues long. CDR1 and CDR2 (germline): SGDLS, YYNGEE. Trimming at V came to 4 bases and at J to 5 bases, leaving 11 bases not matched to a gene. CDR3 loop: CASSLGTSGGAFAETQYF. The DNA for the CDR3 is TGTGCCAGCAGCCTTGGGACTAGCGGGGGGGCCTTTGCTGAGACCCAGTACTTC.

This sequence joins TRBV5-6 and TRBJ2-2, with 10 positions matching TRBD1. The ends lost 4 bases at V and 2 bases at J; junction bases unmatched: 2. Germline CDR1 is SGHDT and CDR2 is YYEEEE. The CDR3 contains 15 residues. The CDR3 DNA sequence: TGTGCCAGCAGCAGGGACAGGGGAAACACCGGGGAGCTGTTTTTT. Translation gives CASSRDRGNTGELFF.

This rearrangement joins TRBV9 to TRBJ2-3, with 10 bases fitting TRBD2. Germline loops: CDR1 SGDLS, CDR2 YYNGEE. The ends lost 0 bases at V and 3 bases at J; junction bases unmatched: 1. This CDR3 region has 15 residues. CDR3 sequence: CASSVGGLATDTQYF. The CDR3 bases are TGTGCCAGCAGCGTAGGGGGACTAGCGACAGATACGCAGTATTTT.